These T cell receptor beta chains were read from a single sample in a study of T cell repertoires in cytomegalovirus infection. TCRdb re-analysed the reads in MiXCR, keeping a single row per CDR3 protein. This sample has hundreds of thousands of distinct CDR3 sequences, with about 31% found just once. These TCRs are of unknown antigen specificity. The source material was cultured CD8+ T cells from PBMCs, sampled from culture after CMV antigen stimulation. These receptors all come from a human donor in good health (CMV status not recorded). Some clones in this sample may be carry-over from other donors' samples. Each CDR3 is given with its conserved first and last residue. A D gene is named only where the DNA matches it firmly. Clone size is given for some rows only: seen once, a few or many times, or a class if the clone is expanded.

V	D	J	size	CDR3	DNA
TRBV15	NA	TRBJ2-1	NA	CATSTRRSYNEQFF	TGTGCCACCAGTACAAGAAGGTCCTACAATGAGCAGTTCTTC
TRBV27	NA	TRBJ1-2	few	CASYRPSDGYTF	TGTGCCAGTTACAGGCCGTCGGATGGCTACACCTTC
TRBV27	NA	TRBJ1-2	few	CASRLGGTLGGYTF	TGTGCCAGCAGGCTGGGAGGCACCCTCGGGGGCTACACCTTC
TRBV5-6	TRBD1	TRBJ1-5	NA	CASSFRTGHQPQHF	TGTGCCAGCAGCTTTAGGACAGGCCATCAGCCCCAGCATTTT
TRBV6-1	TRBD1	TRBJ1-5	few	CASSEVLGQGAGQPQHF	TGTGCCAGCAGTGAAGTGCTGGGACAGGGGGCTGGGCAGCCCCAGCATTTT
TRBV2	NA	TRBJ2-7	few	CASRGFDRPSYEQYF	TGTGCCAGCAGGGGTTTCGACAGGCCCTCCTACGAGCAGTACTTC
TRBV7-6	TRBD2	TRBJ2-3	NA	CASSQGRAGDPDTQYF	TGTGCCAGCAGCCAAGGCCGGGCGGGGGACCCAGATACGCAGTATTTT
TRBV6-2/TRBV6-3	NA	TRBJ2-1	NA	CASSSYSYNEQFF	TGTGCCAGCAGTTCCTACTCCTACAATGAGCAGTTCTTT
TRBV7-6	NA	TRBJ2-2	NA	CASSFGRGTGELFF	TGTGCCAGCAGCTTCGGAAGGGGGACCGGGGAGCTGTTTTTT
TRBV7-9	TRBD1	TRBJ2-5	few	CASRGDRKLETQYF	TGTGCCAGCAGGGGGGACAGGAAGTTGGAGACCCAGTACTTC
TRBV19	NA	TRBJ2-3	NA	CASSTPSLIALGTDTQYF	TGTGCCAGTAGTACCCCCTCACTAATAGCCCTCGGCACAGATACGCAGTATTTT
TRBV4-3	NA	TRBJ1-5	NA	CASSLIQGGVTLTSPQHF	TGCGCCAGCAGCCTAATACAGGGTGGGGTGACCCTAACATCGCCCCAGCATTTT
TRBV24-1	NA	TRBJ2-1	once	CATSDFPDSYNEQFF	TGTGCCACCAGTGATTTCCCCGACAGTTACAATGAGCAGTTCTTC
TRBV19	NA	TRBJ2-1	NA	CASSLIQGPLSNEQFF	TGTGCCAGTAGTCTGATTCAGGGCCCTCTCTCCAATGAGCAGTTCTTC
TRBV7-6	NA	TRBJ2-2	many	CASSPFIVGHTGELFF	TGTGCCAGCAGCCCTTTTATCGTCGGACACACCGGGGAGCTGTTTTTT
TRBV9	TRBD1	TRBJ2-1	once	CASSVDRGHNEQFF	TGTGCCAGCAGCGTAGACAGGGGCCACAATGAGCAGTTCTTC
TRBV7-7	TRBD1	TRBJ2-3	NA	CASSIRDRAEDTQYF	TGTGCTAGCAGCATCCGGGACAGGGCAGAAGATACGCAGTATTTT
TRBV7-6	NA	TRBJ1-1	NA	CASSYDRRDTEAFF	TGTGCCAGCAGCTACGACAGGCGGGACACTGAAGCTTTCTTT
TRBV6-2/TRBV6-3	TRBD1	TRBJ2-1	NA	CASSYWAHRGTEGNEQFF	TGTGCCAGCAGCTACTGGGCTCACAGGGGGACGGAAGGCAATGAGCAGTTCTTC
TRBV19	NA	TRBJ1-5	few	CASSIRDKNQPQHF	TGTGCCAGTAGTATCCGGGACAAAAATCAGCCCCAGCATTTT
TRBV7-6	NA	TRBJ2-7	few	CASSSSGVKPSYEQYF	TGTGCCAGCAGCTCCTCAGGGGTTAAACCCTCCTACGAGCAGTACTTC
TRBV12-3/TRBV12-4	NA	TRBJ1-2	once	CASSSDTTNGYTF	TGTGCCAGCAGTTCGGACACTACAAATGGCTACACCTTC
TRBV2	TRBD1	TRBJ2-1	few	CASTSDRGSYNEQFF	TGTGCCAGCACCTCGGACAGGGGGAGTTACAATGAGCAGTTCTTC
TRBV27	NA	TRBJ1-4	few	CASAPGTDNEKLFF	TGTGCCAGCGCCCCGGGGACGGATAATGAAAAACTGTTTTTT
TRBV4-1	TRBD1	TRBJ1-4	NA	CVSSHGTGGEKLFF	TGCGTCAGCAGCCATGGGACAGGGGGCGAAAAACTGTTTTTT
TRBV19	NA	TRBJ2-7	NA	CASSIVDRLYEQYF	TGTGCCAGTAGTATAGTAGACAGGCTCTACGAGCAGTACTTC
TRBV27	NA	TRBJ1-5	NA	CASSWGTSNQPQHF	TGTGCCAGCAGTTGGGGGACTAGCAATCAGCCCCAGCATTTT
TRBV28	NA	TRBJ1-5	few	CASSFQGNGQPQHF	TGTGCCAGCAGTTTCCAGGGCAATGGTCAGCCCCAGCATTTT
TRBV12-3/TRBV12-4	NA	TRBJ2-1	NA	CASRQVWTEQFF	TGTGCCAGCAGACAGGTGTGGACTGAGCAGTTCTTC
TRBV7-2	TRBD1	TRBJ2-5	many	CASSDRDRGGETQYF	TGTGCCAGCAGCGACCGGGACAGGGGAGGAGAGACCCAGTACTTC
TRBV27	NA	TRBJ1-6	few	CASRITPGHLNSPLHF	TGTGCCAGCAGAATCACACCGGGACACCTTAATTCACCCCTCCACTTT
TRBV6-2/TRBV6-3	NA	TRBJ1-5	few	CASSYSAYQDSINQPQHF	TGTGCCAGCAGTTACTCCGCCTATCAGGACAGCATTAATCAGCCCCAGCATTTT
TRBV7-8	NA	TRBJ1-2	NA	CASSLGDGDNYGYTF	TGTGCCAGCAGCTTAGGAGACGGAGATAACTATGGCTACACCTTC
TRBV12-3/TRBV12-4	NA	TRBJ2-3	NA	CASSWAPKDTQYF	TGTGCCAGCAGTTGGGCCCCTAAGGATACGCAGTATTTT
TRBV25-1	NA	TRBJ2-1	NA	CASSGRTRDNEQFF	TGTGCCAGCAGTGGACGGACGCGGGACAATGAGCAGTTCTTC
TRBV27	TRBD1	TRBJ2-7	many	CASSPKPGQGSYEQYF	TGTGCCAGCAGCCCAAAGCCGGGACAGGGCTCCTACGAGCAGTACTTC
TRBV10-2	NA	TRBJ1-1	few	CASSVSRGPNTEAFF	TGCGCCAGCAGTGTAAGTCGGGGGCCGAACACTGAAGCTTTCTTT
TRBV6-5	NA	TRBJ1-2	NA	CASSYSILSTRIPGGYTF	TGTGCCAGCAGTTACTCAATATTATCGACACGTATCCCAGGTGGCTACACCTTC